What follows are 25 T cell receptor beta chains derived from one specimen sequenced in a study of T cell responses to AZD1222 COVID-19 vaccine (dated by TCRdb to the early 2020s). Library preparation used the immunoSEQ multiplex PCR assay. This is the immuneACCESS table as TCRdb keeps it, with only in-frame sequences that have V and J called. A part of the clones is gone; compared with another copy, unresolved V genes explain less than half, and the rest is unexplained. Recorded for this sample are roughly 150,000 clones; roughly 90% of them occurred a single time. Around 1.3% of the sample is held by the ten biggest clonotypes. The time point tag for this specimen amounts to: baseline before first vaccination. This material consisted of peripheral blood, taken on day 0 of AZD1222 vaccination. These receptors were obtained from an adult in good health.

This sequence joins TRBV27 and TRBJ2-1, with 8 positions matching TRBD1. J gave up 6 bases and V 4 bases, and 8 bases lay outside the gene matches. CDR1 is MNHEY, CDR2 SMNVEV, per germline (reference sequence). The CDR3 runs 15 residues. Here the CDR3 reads CASSSGTGSINEQFF. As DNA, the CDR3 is TGTGCCAGCAGTTCCGGGACAGGTTCGATCAATGAGCAGTTCTTC.

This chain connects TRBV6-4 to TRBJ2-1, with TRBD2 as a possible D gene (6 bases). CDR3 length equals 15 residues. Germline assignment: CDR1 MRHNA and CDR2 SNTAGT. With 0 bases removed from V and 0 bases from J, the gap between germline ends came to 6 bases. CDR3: CASSDSSGSYNEQFF. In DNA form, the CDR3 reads TGTGCCAGCAGTGACTCTAGCGGCTCCTACAATGAGCAGTTCTTC.

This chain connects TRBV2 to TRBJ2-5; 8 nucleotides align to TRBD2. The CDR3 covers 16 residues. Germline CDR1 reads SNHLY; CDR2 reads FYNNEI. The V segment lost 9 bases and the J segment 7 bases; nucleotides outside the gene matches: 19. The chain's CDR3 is CASWGEAGVPSWTQYF. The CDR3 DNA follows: TGTGCCAGTTGGGGCGAAGCGGGGGTCCCCTCATGGACCCAGTACTTC. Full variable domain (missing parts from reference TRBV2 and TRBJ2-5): EPEVTQTPSHQVTQMGQEVILRCVPISNHLYFYWYRQILGQKVEFLVSFYNNEISEKSEIFDDQFSVERPDGSNFTLKIRSTKLEDSAMYFCASWGEAGVPSWTQYFGPGTRLLVL.

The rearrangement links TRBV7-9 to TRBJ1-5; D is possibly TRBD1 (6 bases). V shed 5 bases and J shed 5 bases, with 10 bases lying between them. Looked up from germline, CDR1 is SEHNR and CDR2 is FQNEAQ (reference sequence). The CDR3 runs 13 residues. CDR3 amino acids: CASSGRGDQPQHF. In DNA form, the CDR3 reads TGTGCCAGCAGCGGCAGGGGAGATCAGCCCCAGCATTTT.

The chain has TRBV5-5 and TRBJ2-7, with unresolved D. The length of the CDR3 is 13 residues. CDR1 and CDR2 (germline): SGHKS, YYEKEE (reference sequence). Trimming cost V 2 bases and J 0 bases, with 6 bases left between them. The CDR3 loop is CASSFFFSYEQYF. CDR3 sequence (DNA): TGTGCCAGCAGCTTCTTTTTCTCCTACGAGCAGTACTTC.

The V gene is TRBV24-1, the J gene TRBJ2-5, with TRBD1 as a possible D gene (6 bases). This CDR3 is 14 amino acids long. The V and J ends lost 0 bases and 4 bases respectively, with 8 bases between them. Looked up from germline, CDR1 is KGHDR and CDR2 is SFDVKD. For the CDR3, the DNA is TGTGCCACCAGTGATTTGGTAGGGGGAGAGACCCAGTACTTC. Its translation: CATSDLVGGETQYF.

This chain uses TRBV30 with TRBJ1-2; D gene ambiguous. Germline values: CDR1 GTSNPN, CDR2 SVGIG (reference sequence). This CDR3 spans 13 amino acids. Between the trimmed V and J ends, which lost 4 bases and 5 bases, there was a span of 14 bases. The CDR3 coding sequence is TGTGCCTGGACCGGTGGTCCGGAGTATGGCTACACCTTC. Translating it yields CAWTGGPEYGYTF.

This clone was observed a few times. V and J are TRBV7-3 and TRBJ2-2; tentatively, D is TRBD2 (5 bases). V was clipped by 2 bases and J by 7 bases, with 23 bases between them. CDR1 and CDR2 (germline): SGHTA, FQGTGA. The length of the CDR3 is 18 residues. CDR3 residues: CASSLRSSGLSRGGELFF. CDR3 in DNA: TGTGCCAGCAGCTTACGGTCCAGCGGCCTATCCCGGGGCGGGGAGCTGTTTTTT.

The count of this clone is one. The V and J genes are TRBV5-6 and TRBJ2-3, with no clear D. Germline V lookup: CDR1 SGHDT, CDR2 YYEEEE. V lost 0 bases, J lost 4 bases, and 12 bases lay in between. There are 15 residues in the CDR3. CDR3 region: CASSLAWGVADTQYF. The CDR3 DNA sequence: TGTGCCAGCAGCTTGGCCTGGGGTGTCGCAGATACGCAGTATTTT.

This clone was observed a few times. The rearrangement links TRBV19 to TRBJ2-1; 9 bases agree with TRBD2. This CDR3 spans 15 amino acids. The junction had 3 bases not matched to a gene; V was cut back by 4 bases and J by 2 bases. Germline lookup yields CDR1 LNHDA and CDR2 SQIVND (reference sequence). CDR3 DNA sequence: TGTGCCAGTAGTAGACGCGGGGGGGCCTACAATGAGCAGTTCTTC. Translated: CASSRRGGAYNEQFF.

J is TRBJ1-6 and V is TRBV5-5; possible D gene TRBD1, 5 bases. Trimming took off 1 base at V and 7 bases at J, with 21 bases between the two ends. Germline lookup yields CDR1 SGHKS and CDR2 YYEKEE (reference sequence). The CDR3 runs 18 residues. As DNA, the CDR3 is TGTGCCAGCAGCTTGCAGCAGGGTTTGTGGGGGGGGAATTCACCCCTCCACTTT. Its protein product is CASSLQQGLWGGNSPLHF.

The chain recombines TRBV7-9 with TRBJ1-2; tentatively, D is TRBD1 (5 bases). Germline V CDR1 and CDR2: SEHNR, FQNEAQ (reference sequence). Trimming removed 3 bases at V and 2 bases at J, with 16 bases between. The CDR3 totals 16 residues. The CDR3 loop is CASSFSETESNYGYTF. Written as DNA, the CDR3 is TGTGCCAGCAGCTTTTCCGAGACAGAGTCAAACTATGGCTACACCTTC.

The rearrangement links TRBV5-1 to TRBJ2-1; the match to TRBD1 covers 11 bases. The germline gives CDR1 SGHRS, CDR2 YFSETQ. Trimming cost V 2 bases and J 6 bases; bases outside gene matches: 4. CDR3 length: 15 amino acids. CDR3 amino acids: CASSFEDRGLNEQFF. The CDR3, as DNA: TGCGCCAGCAGCTTCGAGGACAGGGGGCTCAATGAGCAGTTCTTC.

The CDR3 DNA is TGTGCCAGCAGCAGAACCCGTCCGGGTCTTGAAAAACTGTTTTTT. Translation gives CASSRTRPGLEKLFF. The chain couples TRBV5-6 to TRBJ1-4; D call uncertain. Trimming removed 4 bases from V and 7 bases from J, with 17 bases in between. Germline CDR1 SGHDT, CDR2 YYEEEE. This CDR3 contains 15 residues.

Here the CDR3 reads CASTTGHRYGYTF. The CDR3 DNA sequence: TGTGCCAGCACCACGGGACACCGATATGGCTACACCTTC. This rearrangement joins TRBV6-5 to TRBJ1-2; D perhaps matches TRBD1 (6 bases). The germline CDR1 and CDR2 sequences are MNHEY and SVGAGI. There are 13 residues in the CDR3. Trimming took 7 bases from V and 5 from J, leaving 14 bases between them.

The CDR3 region is CAISPDNGYTF. As DNA, the CDR3 is TGTGCCATCAGCCCAGATAATGGCTACACCTTC. This rearrangement joins TRBV10-3 to TRBJ1-2, with unresolved D. CDR3 length: 11 amino acids. Germline V gives CDR1 ENHRY, CDR2 SYGVKD. Trimming shortened V by 6 bases and J by 6 bases, and 8 bases separated the two germline ends.

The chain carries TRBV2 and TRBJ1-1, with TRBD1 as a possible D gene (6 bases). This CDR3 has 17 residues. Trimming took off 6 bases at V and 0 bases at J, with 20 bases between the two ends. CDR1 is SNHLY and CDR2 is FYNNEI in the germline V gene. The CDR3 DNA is TGTGCCAGCAGAGGTAGGACAGAACTAGAGATGAACACTGAAGCTTTCTTT. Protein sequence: CASRGRTELEMNTEAFF.

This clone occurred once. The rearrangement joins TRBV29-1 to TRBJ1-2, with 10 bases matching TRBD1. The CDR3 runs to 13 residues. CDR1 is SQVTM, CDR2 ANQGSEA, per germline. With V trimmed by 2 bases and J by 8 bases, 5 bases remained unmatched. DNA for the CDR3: TGCAGCGTTGAACGGGACAGGGGAAGGGGCTACACCTTC. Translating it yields CSVERDRGRGYTF.

The CDR3 sequence: CASSLRTFGYTF. CDR3 sequence (DNA): TGTGCCAGCAGTCTTCGGACATTTGGCTACACCTTC. The chain links TRBV28 to TRBJ1-2, with a tentative D call TRBD1 (5 bases). CDR1 is MDHEN and CDR2 is SYDVKM in the germline V gene. This CDR3 contains 12 residues. Trimming stripped 5 bases from V and 7 bases from J, with 11 bases between.

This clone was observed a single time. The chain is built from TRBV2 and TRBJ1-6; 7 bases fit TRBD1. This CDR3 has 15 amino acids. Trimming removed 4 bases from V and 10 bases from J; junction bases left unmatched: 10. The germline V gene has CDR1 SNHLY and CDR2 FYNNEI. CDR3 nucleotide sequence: TGTGCCAGCAGTGGGCGACAGGGCTCCAACTCACCCCTCCACTTT. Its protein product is CASSGRQGSNSPLHF.

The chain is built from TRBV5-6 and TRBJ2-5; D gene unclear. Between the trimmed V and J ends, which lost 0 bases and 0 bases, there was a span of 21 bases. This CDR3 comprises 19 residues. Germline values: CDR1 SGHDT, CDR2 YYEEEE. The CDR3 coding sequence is TGTGCCAGCAGCTTGGGGTTTTCATCTACGGACCAAGACCAAGAGACCCAGTACTTC. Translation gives CASSLGFSSTDQDQETQYF. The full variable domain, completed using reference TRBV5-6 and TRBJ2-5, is DAGVTQSPTHLIKTRGQQVTLRCSPKSGHDTVSWYQQALGQGPQFIFQYYEEEERQRGNFPDRFSGHQFPNYSSELNVNALLLGDSALYLCASSLGFSSTDQDQETQYFGPGTRLLVL.

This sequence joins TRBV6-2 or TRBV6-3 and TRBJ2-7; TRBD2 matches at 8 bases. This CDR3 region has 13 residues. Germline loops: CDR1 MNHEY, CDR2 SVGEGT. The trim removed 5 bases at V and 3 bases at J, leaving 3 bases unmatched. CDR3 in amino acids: CASSIAGRYEQYF. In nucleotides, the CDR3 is TGTGCCAGCAGTATAGCGGGGCGCTACGAGCAGTACTTC.

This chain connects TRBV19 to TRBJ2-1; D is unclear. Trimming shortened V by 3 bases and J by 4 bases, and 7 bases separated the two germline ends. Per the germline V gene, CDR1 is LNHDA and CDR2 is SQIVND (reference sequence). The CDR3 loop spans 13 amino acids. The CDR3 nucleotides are TGTGCCAGTAGTATGGACGGTTACAATGAGCAGTTCTTC. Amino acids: CASSMDGYNEQFF. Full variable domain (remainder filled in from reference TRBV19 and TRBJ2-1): DGGITQSPKYLFRKEGQNVTLSCEQNLNHDAMYWYRQDPGQGLRLIYYSQIVNDFQKGDIAEGYSVSREKKESFPLTVTSAQKNPTAFYLCASSMDGYNEQFFGPGTRLTVL.

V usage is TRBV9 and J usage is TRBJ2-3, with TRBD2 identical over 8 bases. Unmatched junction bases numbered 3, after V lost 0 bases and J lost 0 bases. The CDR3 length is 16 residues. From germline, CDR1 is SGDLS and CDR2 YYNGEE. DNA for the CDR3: TGTGCCAGCAGCGTAGGAGCGGGGGCTAGCACAGATACGCAGTATTTT. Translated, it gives CASSVGAGASTDTQYF.

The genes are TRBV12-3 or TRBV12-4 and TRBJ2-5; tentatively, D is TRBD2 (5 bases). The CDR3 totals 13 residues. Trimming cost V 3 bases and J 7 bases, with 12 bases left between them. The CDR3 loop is CASSFSGSGTQYF. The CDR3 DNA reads TGTGCCAGCAGTTTCTCGGGCAGCGGGACCCAGTACTTC.